This entry lists 32 T cell receptor beta chains sequenced from one sample in a study of Ad26.COV2.S vaccination and SARS-CoV-2 variants. Using immunoSEQ multiplex PCR, the repertoire was profiled, and TCRdb retains in-frame clones only, with some absent. The table records fewer than 900,000 clones, 89% of them present only once. Treatment meaning: some 20 received Ad26.COV2.S at low or high dose, single or two shots; 5 received placebo; per-sample allocation not given. Sampling happened 63 days after the first vaccine or placebo injection. Sequencing was performed on peripheral blood, taken in a trial of Ad26.COV2.S vaccine versus placebo. These receptors originate from a person aged 18-65 years who received the Ad26.COV2.S COVID-19 vaccine or a placebo.

Worth noting for this clone: The same CDR3 also results from other DNA sequences found in this sample. The CDR3 nucleotides read TGTGCCAGCAGTTTTTCAGGAGGTGAGCAGTTCTTC. Protein: CASSFSGGEQFF. This rearrangement joins TRBV27 to TRBJ2-1; D perhaps matches TRBD2 (5 bases). Germline-derived CDR1 and CDR2 are MNHEY and SMNVEV (reference sequence). Trimming took 3 bases from V and 9 from J, leaving 9 bases between them. CDR3 length equals 12 residues.

The genes are TRBV19 and TRBJ2-6; 8 bases match TRBD2. The CDR3 contains 16 residues. The J segment lost 0 bases and the V segment lost 7 bases, leaving 5 bases of the junction unmatched. The germline V gene encodes CDR1 LNHDA and CDR2 SQIVND (reference sequence). CDR3 protein: CASKWGTSSGANVLTF. CDR3 sequence (DNA): TGTGCCAGTAAGTGGGGGACTAGCTCTGGGGCCAACGTCCTGACTTTC.

The rearrangement links TRBV19 to TRBJ1-5; possibly TRBD1 for D (5 bases). The CDR3 length is 15 residues. Deletions cut 2 bases from V and 3 bases from J, with 11 bases between. The V gene's germline CDR1 is LNHDA and CDR2 SQIVND (reference sequence). The CDR3 loop reads CASSIMSGLNQPQHF. CDR3 DNA sequence: TGTGCCAGTAGTATAATGTCAGGGCTCAATCAGCCCCAGCATTTT.

This chain uses TRBV18 with TRBJ2-7; no clear D. The CDR3 has 14 residues. CDR1 is KGHSH and CDR2 is LQKENI in the germline V gene. V was clipped by 3 bases and J by 3 bases, with 12 bases between them. Here the CDR3 reads CASSPARQNYEQYF. CDR3 in DNA: TGTGCCAGCTCACCGGCACGGCAGAACTACGAGCAGTACTTC.

The gene calls are TRBV12-3 or TRBV12-4 and TRBJ2-3, with TRBD2 matching 11 bases. CDR3 length equals 13 residues. J was trimmed by 14 bases and V by 7 bases; bases with no gene match: 11. CDR3 nucleotide sequence: TGTGCCAGCAATCTACTAGCGGGAGAGTGGCCGTATTTT. Amino acids: CASNLLAGEWPYF.

DNA for the CDR3: TGTGCCAGCAGCCTAAGGGCTAGACAGGATAGTAATTCACCCCTCCACTTT. Residues: CASSLRARQDSNSPLHF. The V call is TRBV7-6, the J call TRBJ1-6, with a weak D call TRBD1 (6 bases). The V gene's germline CDR1 is SGHVS and CDR2 FNYEAQ. The ends were cut back, 5 bases at V and 6 bases at J, with 20 bases in the middle. The CDR3 extends over 17 amino acids.

The gene calls are TRBV2 and TRBJ1-1, with D hard to call. V shed 2 bases and J shed 3 bases, with 10 bases lying between them. This CDR3 comprises 14 residues. Looked up from germline, CDR1 is SNHLY and CDR2 is FYNNEI. The CDR3 DNA reads TGTGCCAGCAGTGAAAATGGGGTCTACACTGAAGCTTTCTTT. Its translation is CASSENGVYTEAFF. The full variable domain, in which reference TRBV2 and TRBJ1-1 provide the parts outside the CDR3, is EPEVTQTPSHQVTQMGQEVILRCVPISNHLYFYWYRQILGQKVEFLVSFYNNEISEKSEIFDDQFSVERPDGSNFTLKIRSTKLEDSAMYFCASSENGVYTEAFFGQGTRLTVV.

The CDR3 reads CASSVRQADSYNEQFF. The CDR3 DNA reads TGCGCCAGCAGCGTGCGACAGGCAGACTCCTACAATGAGCAGTTCTTC. V is TRBV4-1 and J is TRBJ2-1; D is perhaps TRBD1 (6 bases). The germline CDR1 and CDR2 sequences are MGHRA and YSYEKL. This CDR3 region has 16 residues. V lost 5 bases to trimming and J lost 0 bases, with 14 bases between them.

V usage is TRBV5-5 and J usage is TRBJ2-7; D perhaps matches TRBD1 (5 bases). The CDR3 is made up of 14 amino acids. Trimming cost V 2 bases and J 4 bases, with 13 bases left between them. CDR1 is SGHKS and CDR2 is YYEKEE in the germline V gene (reference sequence). This chain's CDR3 is CASSFPGPAYEQYF. DNA for the CDR3: TGTGCCAGCAGCTTTCCAGGGCCAGCTTACGAGCAGTACTTC. Full variable domain (outside the CDR3, taken from reference TRBV5-5 and TRBJ2-7): DAGVTQSPTHLIKTRGQQVTLRCSPISGHKSVSWYQQVLGQGPQFIFQYYEKEERGRGNFPDRFSARQFPNYSSELNVNALLLGDSALYLCASSFPGPAYEQYFGPGTRLTVT.

The V gene is TRBV29-1, the J gene TRBJ2-5; D is ambiguous. This CDR3 comprises 12 residues. The germline V gene encodes CDR1 SQVTM and CDR2 ANQGSEA. The germline V and J ends were trimmed by 5 bases and 4 bases, with 11 bases remaining between them. CDR3 amino acids: CSVKDPPETQYF. CDR3 DNA: TGCAGCGTTAAGGACCCCCCAGAGACCCAGTACTTC.

This rearrangement joins TRBV5-1 to TRBJ2-1, with D possibly TRBD2 on 5 matching bases. Germline CDR1 and CDR2: SGHRS and YFSETQ. There are 13 residues in the CDR3. Trimming left V 5 bases short and J 8 bases short, with 14 bases between. CDR3 sequence reads: CASRQDKGDEQFF. The CDR3 DNA is TGCGCCAGCAGACAAGATAAGGGAGATGAGCAGTTCTTC. The entire variable domain, with the rest obtained from reference TRBV5-1 and TRBJ2-1, is as follows: KAGVTQTPRYLIKTRGQQVTLSCSPISGHRSVSWYQQTPGQGLQFLFEYFSETQRNKGNFPGRFSGRQFSNSRSEMNVSTLELGDSALYLCASRQDKGDEQFFGPGTRLTVL.

V usage is TRBV6-5 and J usage is TRBJ2-1; D unclear. Germline V gene sequence: CDR1 MNHEY, CDR2 SVGAGI. Trimming took 0 bases from V and 0 from J, leaving 9 bases between them. CDR3 length equals 16 residues. CDR3 protein: CASSYSIQFSYNEQFF. The CDR3 DNA reads TGTGCCAGCAGTTACTCGATACAGTTCTCCTACAATGAGCAGTTCTTC.

The rearrangement links TRBV27 to TRBJ1-2; 7 bases align to TRBD1. Germline V gene data show CDR1 as MNHEY and CDR2 as SMNVEV (reference sequence). This CDR3 has 11 residues. The CDR3 here is CGARGGDGYTF. The CDR3 DNA is TGTGGCGCAAGAGGGGGCGATGGCTACACCTTC.

V and J are TRBV6-2 or TRBV6-3 and TRBJ1-5; the D is unclear. Germline CDR1 MNHEY, CDR2 SVGEGT. V shed 2 bases and J shed 3 bases, with 17 bases lying between them. This CDR3 has 17 residues. The CDR3 protein is CASSYLPNDLPNQPQHF. The CDR3 region has the DNA TGTGCCAGCAGTTACCTACCCAATGACCTACCCAATCAGCCCCAGCATTTT.

The rearrangement links TRBV4-2 to TRBJ2-7; 8 positions agree with TRBD2. With V trimmed by 0 bases and J by 5 bases, 6 bases remained unmatched. The germline gives CDR1 LGHNA, CDR2 YNFKEQ. The CDR3 has 15 amino acids. The CDR3 nucleotides are TGTGCCAGCAGCCAAGAAGTTCTAGCGGGTAACGAGCAGTACTTC. Its protein is CASSQEVLAGNEQYF.

V and J are TRBV7-8 and TRBJ1-3; 9 bases are shared with TRBD1. J lost 4 bases, V lost 5 bases, and 3 bases had no gene match. This CDR3 has 14 amino acids. Germline V gene sequence: CDR1 SGHVS, CDR2 FQNEAQ. CDR3 sequence reads: CASSRDRVGNTIYF. The CDR3 DNA reads TGTGCCAGCAGCCGGGACAGGGTGGGAAACACCATATATTTT.

V usage is TRBV10-2 and J usage is TRBJ1-1; TRBD1 matches 7 bases. Per germline, CDR1 WSHSY and CDR2 SAAADI. The ends lost 5 bases at V and 11 bases at J; junction bases unmatched: 17. This CDR3 region has 15 residues. The CDR3 DNA reads as TGCGCCAGCAGTACCCAGACCGGGACAGCTCTACTTGCTTTCTTT. Its translation is CASSTQTGTALLAFF.

In its sample, this clone was seen many times. The chain couples TRBV5-1 to TRBJ1-2; 9 bases agree with TRBD1. V was pared by 1 base and J by 10 bases, with 17 bases of the junction left unmatched. Germline V CDR1 and CDR2: SGHRS, YFSETQ. The CDR3 covers 17 residues. CDR3 loop: CASSLTVQGQGPRVYTF. The CDR3 DNA reads as TGCGCCAGCAGCTTGACAGTACAGGGACAGGGCCCACGTGTCTACACCTTC.

This rearrangement joins TRBV5-1 to TRBJ2-1, with 11 bases aligning to TRBD2. The CDR3 sequence is 14 residues long. Germline V lookup: CDR1 SGHRS, CDR2 YFSETQ. Trimming at V came to 0 bases and at J to 13 bases, leaving 6 bases not matched to a gene. DNA for the CDR3: TGCGCCAGCAGCTTGGAGGCTAGCGGGGGGAATCAGTTCTTC. As protein: CASSLEASGGNQFF.

This chain links TRBV2 with TRBJ1-5; D unclear. The germline V gene has CDR1 SNHLY and CDR2 FYNNEI. V lost 0 bases and J lost 11, with 8 bases in between. This CDR3 spans 12 amino acids. The CDR3 coding sequence is TGTGCCAGCAGTGAAGCTGTAAGCGCCCAGCATTTT. Residues: CASSEAVSAQHF.

The chain joins TRBV4-2 to TRBJ1-2; tentatively, D is TRBD1 (5 bases). V shed 2 bases and J shed 0 bases, with 13 bases lying between them. The CDR3 is 16 residues long. Germline V gene data show CDR1 as LGHNA and CDR2 as YNFKEQ. The CDR3 nucleotides are TGTGCCAGCAGCCAATACCAGGGAGGCTCTAACTATGGCTACACCTTC. Its protein product is CASSQYQGGSNYGYTF.

The chain links TRBV5-1 to TRBJ2-7; 8 bases line up with TRBD1. The V segment lost 2 bases and the J segment 0 bases; nucleotides outside the gene matches: 10. The CDR3 contains 17 residues. Germline CDR1 reads SGHRS; CDR2 reads YFSETQ. DNA for the CDR3: TGCGCCAGCAGCTTATCCCCCGGGACAGGCGCCTCCTACGAGCAGTACTTC. Translation gives CASSLSPGTGASYEQYF.

The chain links TRBV25-1 to TRBJ1-6, with 11 bases lining up with TRBD1. The CDR3 consists of 16 residues. J gave up 6 bases and V 0 bases, and 1 base lay outside the gene matches. CDR1 is MGHDK and CDR2 is SYGVNS in the germline V gene. CDR3 region: CASSEYGTGGNSPLHF. In DNA, the CDR3 is TGTGCCAGCAGTGAATATGGGACAGGGGGTAATTCACCCCTCCACTTT.

This rearrangement joins TRBV24-1 to TRBJ1-1; D remains ambiguous. Trimming cost V 4 bases and J 4 bases, with 12 bases left between them. Looked up from germline, CDR1 is KGHDR and CDR2 is SFDVKD. The CDR3 covers 14 residues. This chain's CDR3 is CATSETGRGTEAFF. DNA for the CDR3: TGTGCCACCAGTGAAACCGGGAGAGGCACTGAAGCTTTCTTT.

The chain is built from TRBV21-1 and TRBJ2-7; TRBD2, as called in the table, went unchecked against the DNA. TRBV21-1 is given as a pseudogene. This CDR3 spans 14 amino acids. The CDR3 nucleotides are TGTGCCAGCAGCAAAGCAGTGACTAACTACGAGCAGTACTTC. Translating it yields CASSKAVTNYEQYF.

This chain joins TRBV3-1 (or the pseudogene TRBV3-2) and TRBJ2-7, with D unclear. The V gene lost 0 bases and the J gene lost 1 base, with 7 bases spanning the gap. This CDR3 is built from 14 residues. Looked up from germline, CDR1 is LGHDT and CDR2 is YNNKEL (reference sequence). This CDR3 reads CASSQEPQSYEQYF. The CDR3 bases are TGTGCCAGCAGCCAAGAACCCCAATCCTACGAGCAGTACTTC.

The genes are TRBV18 and TRBJ1-1, with D maybe TRBD1 (6 bases). There are 16 residues in the CDR3. Trimming shortened V by 3 bases and J by 4 bases, and 18 bases separated the two germline ends. CDR1 KGHSH and CDR2 LQKENI come from the germline V gene. CDR3: CASSPTGTPIGTEAFF. CDR3 coding DNA: TGTGCCAGCTCACCCACCGGGACACCAATAGGCACTGAAGCTTTCTTT.

The chain uses TRBV3-1 (or the pseudogene TRBV3-2) and TRBJ2-2, with TRBD2 identical over 7 bases. The CDR3 has 17 residues. Trimming removed 0 bases from V and 7 bases from J; junction bases left unmatched: 11. Germline CDR1 and CDR2: LGHDT and YNNKEL (reference sequence). CDR3 in DNA: TGTGCCAGCAGCCAAGAATGGGGCGGGAGATTCGGCGGGGAGCTGTTTTTT. Protein product: CASSQEWGGRFGGELFF.

V gene TRBV5-6 combines with J gene TRBJ2-7, with 7 bases matching TRBD1. The ends lost 3 bases at V and 6 bases at J; junction bases unmatched: 12. Per the germline V gene, CDR1 is SGHDT and CDR2 is YYEEEE. This CDR3 has 15 amino acids. CDR3 sequence reads: CASSSIGPGGFEQYF. DNA of the CDR3: TGTGCCAGCAGCTCCATAGGGCCAGGGGGTTTCGAGCAGTACTTC.

V gene TRBV27 combines with J gene TRBJ2-1; 10 bases are shared with TRBD2. V shed 5 bases, J shed 8 bases, and the junction held 6 bases outside the gene matches. Germline-derived CDR1 and CDR2 are MNHEY and SMNVEV (reference sequence). This CDR3 is 14 amino acids long. The CDR3 loop reads CASSLGLAGDEQFF. The DNA of the CDR3 is TGTGCCAGCAGTCTCGGGCTAGCGGGAGATGAGCAGTTCTTC.

This chain joins TRBV5-1 and TRBJ1-1; the D gene is possibly TRBD1 (6 bases). Between the trimmed V and J ends, which lost 3 bases and 11 bases, there was a span of 23 bases. CDR1 is SGHRS, CDR2 YFSETQ, per germline. This CDR3 contains 15 residues. The CDR3 bases are TGCGCCAGCAGCTCGGAAACGACAGGACGCACAAGGGCTTTCTTT. Amino acids: CASSSETTGRTRAFF.

The chain combines TRBV9 with TRBJ2-3, with TRBD2 identical over 11 bases. With 0 bases clipped from V and 2 bases from J, the junction kept 8 bases outside the gene matches. Germline V gene lookup returns CDR1 SGDLS and CDR2 YYNGEE. The CDR3 runs 18 residues. CDR3 region: CASSVVAGGPSFTDTQYF. The CDR3 nucleotides are TGTGCCAGCAGCGTAGTAGCGGGAGGGCCTTCTTTCACAGATACGCAGTATTTT.